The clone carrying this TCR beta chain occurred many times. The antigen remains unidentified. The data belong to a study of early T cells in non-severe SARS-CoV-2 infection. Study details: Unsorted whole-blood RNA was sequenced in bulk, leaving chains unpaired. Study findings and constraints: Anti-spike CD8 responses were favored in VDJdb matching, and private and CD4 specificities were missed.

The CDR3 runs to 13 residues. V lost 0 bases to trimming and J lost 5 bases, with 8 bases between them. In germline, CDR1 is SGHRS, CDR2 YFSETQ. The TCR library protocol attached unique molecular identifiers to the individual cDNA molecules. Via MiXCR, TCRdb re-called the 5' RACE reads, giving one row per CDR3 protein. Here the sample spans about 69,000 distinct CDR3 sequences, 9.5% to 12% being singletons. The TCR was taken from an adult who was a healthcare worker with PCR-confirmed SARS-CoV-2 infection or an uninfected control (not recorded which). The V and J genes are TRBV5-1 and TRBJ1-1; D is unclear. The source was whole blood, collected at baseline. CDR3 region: CASSLGARTEAFF. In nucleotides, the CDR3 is TGCGCCAGCAGCTTGGGGGCCCGAACTGAAGCTTTCTTT.